The clone carrying this T cell receptor delta chain is hyperexpanded within its sample. What it binds is not known. Genomic DNA came from ten roughly 5.2-µm formalin-fixed paraffin-embedded scrolls per case. The CDR3 length is 21 residues. Per the germline V gene, CDR1 is TSWWSYY and CDR2 is QGS. Trimming cost V 2 bases and J 0 bases; bases outside gene matches: 20. BIOMED-2 primers amplified bulk TRD sequences from 150 ng of biopsy DNA. TCRdb re-called the multiplex PCR reads via CATT. The table has approximately 300 delta-chain clones, 45% to 55% seen once. This record comes from a study of intestinal T cells in coeliac disease. Whole-study results and caveats: Degraded FFPE DNA template probably caused partial TCR sequence loss per sample. TRG-based classification had a reported leave-one-out accuracy of more than 70%.

The TCR sequence derives from a human donor who served as a control with a normal duodenal biopsy, not a healthy volunteer. The V and J genes are TRDV1 and TRDJ1, with 8 nucleotides matching TRDD3. The sequenced sample was a duodenal biopsy. Written as DNA, the CDR3 is TGTGCTCTTGGGGAAGTCTTCGGGTACTGGGGGTTAGGAGCCAACACCGATAAACTCATCTTT. The encoded protein is CALGEVFGYWGLGANTDKLIF.